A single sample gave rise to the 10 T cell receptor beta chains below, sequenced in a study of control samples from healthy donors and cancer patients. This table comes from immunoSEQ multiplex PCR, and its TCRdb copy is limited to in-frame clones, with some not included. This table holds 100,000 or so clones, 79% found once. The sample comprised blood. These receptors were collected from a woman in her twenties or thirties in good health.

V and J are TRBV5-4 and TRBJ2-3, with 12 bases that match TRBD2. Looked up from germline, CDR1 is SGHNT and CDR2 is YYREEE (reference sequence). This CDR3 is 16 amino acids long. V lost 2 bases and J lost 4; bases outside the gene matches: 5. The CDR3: CASSLGLAGSADTQYF. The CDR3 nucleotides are TGTGCCAGCAGCTTAGGACTAGCGGGGTCGGCAGATACGCAGTATTTT.

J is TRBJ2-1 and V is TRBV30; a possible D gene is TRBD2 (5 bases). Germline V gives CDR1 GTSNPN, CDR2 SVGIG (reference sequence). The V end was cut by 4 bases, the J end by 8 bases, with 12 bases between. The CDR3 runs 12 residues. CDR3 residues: CAWNRDGDEQFF. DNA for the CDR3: TGTGCCTGGAATCGGGATGGCGATGAGCAGTTCTTC. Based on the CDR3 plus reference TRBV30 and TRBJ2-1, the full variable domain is SQTIHQWPATLVQPVGSPLSLECTVEGTSNPNLYWYRQAAGRGLQLLFYSVGIGQISSEVPQNLSASRPQDRQFILSSKKLLLSDSGFYLCAWNRDGDEQFFGPGTRLTVL.

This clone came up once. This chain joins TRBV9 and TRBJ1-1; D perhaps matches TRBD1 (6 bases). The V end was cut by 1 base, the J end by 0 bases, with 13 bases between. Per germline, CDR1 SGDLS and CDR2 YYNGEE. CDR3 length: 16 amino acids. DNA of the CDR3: TGTGCCAGCAGCGTAACGGGGGCAGGGATGAACACTGAAGCTTTCTTT. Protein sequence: CASSVTGAGMNTEAFF.

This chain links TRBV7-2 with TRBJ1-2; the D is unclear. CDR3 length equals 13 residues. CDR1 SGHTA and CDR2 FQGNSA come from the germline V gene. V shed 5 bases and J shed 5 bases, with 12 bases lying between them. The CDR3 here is CASSRERDYGYTF. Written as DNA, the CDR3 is TGTGCCAGCAGCCGGGAGAGGGATTATGGCTACACCTTC.

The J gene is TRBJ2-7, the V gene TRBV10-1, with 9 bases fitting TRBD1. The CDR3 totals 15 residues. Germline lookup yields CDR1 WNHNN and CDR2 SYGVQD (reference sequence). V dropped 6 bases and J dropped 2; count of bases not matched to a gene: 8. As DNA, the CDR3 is TGCGCCAGCAGCCTGGGACAGGGAATCACCTACGAGCAGTACTTC. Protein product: CASSLGQGITYEQYF.

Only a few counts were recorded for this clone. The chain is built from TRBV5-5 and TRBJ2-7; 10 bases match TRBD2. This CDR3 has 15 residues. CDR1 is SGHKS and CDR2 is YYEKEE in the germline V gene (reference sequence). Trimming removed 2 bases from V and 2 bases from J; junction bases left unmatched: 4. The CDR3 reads CASSFTSGDTYEQYF. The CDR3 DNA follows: TGTGCCAGCAGCTTTACTAGCGGGGATACCTACGAGCAGTACTTC.

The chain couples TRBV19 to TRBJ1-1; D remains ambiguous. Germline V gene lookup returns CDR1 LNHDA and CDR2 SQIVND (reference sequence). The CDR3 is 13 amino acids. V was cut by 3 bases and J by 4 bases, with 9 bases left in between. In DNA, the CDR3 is TGTGCCAGTAGTATCTATCAAAGCACTGAAGCTTTCTTT. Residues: CASSIYQSTEAFF.

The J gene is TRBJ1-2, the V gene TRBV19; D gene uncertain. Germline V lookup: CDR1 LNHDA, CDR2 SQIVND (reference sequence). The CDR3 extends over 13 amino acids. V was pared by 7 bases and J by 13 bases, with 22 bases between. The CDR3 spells CASKNLDSPLGTF. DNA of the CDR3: TGTGCCAGTAAAAACCTTGATTCCCCATTGGGCACCTTC.

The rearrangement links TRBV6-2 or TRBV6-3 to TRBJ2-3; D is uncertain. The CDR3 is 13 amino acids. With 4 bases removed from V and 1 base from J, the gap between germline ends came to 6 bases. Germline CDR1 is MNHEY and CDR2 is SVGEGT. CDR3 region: CASSSRRTDTQYF. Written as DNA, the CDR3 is TGTGCCAGCAGTTCGAGGCGCACAGATACGCAGTATTTT.

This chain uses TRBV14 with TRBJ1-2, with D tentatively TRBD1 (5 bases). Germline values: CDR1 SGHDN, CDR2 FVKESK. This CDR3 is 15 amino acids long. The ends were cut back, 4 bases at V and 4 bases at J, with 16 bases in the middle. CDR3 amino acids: CASSLGIDRLYGYTF. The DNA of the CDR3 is TGTGCCAGCAGCCTAGGGATAGACAGACTCTATGGCTACACCTTC.